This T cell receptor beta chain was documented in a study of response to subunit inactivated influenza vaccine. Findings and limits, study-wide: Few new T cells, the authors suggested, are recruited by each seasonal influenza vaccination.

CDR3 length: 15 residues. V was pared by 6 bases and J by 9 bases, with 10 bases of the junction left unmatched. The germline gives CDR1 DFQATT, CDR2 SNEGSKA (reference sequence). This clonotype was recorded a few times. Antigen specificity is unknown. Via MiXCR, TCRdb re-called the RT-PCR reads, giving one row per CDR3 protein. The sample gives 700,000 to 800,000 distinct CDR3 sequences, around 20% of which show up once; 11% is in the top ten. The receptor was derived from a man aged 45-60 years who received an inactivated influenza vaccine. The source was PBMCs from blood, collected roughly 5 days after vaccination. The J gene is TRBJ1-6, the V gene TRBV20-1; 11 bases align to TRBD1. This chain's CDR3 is CSAANVGQGGSPLHF. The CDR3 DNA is TGCAGTGCCGCCAACGTGGGACAGGGGGGTTCACCCCTCCACTTT.